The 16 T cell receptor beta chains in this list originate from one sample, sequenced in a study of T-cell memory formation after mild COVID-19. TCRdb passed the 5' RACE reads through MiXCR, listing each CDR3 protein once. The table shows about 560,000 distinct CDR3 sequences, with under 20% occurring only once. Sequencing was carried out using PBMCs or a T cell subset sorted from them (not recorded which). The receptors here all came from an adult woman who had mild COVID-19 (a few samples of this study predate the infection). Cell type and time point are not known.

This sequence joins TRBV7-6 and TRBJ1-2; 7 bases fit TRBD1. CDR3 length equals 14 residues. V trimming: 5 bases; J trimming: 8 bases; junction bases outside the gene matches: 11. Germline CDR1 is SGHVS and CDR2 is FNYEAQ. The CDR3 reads CASSPRQGPGGYTF. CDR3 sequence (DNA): TGTGCCAGCAGCCCGAGACAGGGTCCTGGGGGCTACACCTTC.

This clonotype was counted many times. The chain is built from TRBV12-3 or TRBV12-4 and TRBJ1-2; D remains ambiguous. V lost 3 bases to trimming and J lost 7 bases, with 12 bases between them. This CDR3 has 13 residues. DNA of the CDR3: TGTGCCAGCAGTTTCGCATCTGCGGGTGGCTACACCTTC. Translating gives CASSFASAGGYTF.

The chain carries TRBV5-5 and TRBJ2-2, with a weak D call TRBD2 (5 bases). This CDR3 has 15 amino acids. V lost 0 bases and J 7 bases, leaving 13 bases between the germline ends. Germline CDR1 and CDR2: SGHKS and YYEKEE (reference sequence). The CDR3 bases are TGTGCCAGCAGCTTGGCCGGGGTTCGGGTCGGGGAGCTGTTTTTT. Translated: CASSLAGVRVGELFF.

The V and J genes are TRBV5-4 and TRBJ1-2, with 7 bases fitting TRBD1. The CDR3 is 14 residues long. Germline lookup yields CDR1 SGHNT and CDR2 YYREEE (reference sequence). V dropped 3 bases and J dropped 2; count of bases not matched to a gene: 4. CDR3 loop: CASSWVTGNYGYTF. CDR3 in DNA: TGTGCCAGCAGCTGGGTGACAGGGAACTATGGCTACACCTTC.

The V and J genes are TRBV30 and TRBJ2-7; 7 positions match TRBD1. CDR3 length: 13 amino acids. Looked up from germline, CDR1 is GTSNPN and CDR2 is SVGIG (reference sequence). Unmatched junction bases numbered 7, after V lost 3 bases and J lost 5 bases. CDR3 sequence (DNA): TGTGCCTGGAGGACACCGGGACAGAACGAGCAGTACTTC. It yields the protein CAWRTPGQNEQYF.

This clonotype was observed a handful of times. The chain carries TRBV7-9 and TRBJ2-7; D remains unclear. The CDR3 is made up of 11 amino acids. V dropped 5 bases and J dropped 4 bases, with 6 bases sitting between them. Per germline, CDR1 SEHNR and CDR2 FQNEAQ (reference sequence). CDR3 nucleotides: TGTGCCAGCAGCGAGAATTACGAGCAGTACTTC. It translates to CASSENYEQYF. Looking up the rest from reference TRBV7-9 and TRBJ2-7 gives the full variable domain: DTGVSQNPRHKITKRGQNVTFRCDPISEHNRLYWYRQTLGQGPEFLTYFQNEAQLEKSRLLSDRFSAERPKGSFSTLEIQRTEQGDSAMYLCASSENYEQYFGPGTRLTVT.

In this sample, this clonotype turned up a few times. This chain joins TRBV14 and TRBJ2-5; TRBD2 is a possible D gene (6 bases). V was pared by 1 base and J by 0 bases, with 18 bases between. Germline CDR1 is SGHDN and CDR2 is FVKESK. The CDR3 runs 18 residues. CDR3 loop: CASSQALRLGINQETQYF. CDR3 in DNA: TGTGCCAGCAGCCAAGCCCTCCGACTAGGAATAAACCAAGAGACCCAGTACTTC. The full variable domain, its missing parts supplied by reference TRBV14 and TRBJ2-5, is EAGVTQFPSHSVIEKGQTVTLRCDPISGHDNLYWYRRVMGKEIKFLLHFVKESKQDESGMPNNRFLAERTGGTYSTLKVQPAELEDSGVYFCASSQALRLGINQETQYFGPGTRLLVL.

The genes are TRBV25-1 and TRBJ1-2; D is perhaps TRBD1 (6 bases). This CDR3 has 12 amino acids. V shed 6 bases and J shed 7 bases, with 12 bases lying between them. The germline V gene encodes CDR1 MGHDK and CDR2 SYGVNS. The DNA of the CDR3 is TGTGCCAGCAGAAATGAGGGGGGTGGCTACACCTTC. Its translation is CASRNEGGGYTF.

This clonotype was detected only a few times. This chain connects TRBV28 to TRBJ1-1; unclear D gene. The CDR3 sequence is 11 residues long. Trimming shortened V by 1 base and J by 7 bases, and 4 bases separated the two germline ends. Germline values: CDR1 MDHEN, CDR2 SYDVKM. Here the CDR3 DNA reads TGTGCCAGCAGTTTATCCAATGAAGCTTTCTTT. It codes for CASSLSNEAFF.

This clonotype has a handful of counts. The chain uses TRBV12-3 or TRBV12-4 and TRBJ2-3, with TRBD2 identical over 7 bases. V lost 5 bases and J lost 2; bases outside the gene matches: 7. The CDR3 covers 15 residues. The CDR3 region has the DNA TGTGCCAGCAGTACAAGACGGGGGGACACAGATACGCAGTATTTT. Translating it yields CASSTRRGDTDTQYF.

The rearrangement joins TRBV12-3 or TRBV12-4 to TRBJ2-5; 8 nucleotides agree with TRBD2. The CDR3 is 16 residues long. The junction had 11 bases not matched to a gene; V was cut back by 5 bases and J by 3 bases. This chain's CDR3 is CASSPSGLGAKETQYF. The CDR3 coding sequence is TGTGCCAGCAGTCCATCGGGACTAGGGGCGAAAGAGACCCAGTACTTC.

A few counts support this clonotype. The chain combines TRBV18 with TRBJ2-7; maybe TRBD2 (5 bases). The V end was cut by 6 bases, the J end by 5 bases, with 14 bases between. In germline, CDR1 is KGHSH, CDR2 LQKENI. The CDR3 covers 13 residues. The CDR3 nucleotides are TGTGCCAGCTCCCTTCGGGGTCCGGACGAGCAGTACTTC. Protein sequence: CASSLRGPDEQYF.

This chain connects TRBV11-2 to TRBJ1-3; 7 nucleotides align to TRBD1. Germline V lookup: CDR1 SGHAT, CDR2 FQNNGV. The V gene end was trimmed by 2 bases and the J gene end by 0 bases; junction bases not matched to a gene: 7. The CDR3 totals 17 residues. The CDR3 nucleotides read TGTGCCAGCAGCTTATTAGGTCAGGGGGTCTCTGGAAACACCATATATTTT. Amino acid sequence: CASSLLGQGVSGNTIYF.

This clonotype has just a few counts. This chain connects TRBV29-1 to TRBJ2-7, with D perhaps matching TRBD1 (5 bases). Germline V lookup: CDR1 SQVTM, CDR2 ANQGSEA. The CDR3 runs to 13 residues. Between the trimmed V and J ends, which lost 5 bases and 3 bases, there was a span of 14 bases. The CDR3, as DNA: TGCAGCGTTTATGGGGCCAGGGACTACGAGCAGTACTTC. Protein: CSVYGARDYEQYF.

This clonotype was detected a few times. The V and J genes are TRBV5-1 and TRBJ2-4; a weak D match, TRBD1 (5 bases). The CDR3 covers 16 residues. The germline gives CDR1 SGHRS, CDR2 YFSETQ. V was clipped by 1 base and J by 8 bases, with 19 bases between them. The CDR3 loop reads CASSLWGESRVDIQYF. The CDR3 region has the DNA TGCGCCAGCAGCTTGTGGGGCGAATCTAGAGTAGACATTCAGTACTTC.

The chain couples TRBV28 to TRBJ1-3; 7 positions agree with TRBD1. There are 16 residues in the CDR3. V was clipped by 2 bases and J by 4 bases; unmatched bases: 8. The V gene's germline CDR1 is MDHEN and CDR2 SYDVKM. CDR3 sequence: CASSLTLTGLGNTIYF. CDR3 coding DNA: TGTGCCAGCAGTTTAACCCTGACAGGGCTCGGAAACACCATATATTTT.